This TCR beta chain came from a study of identical twins. This clonotype was recorded at least ten times. Its antigen remains unidentified. CDR3 size: 13 residues. The germline gives CDR1 DFQATT, CDR2 SNEGSKA (reference sequence). With 6 bases removed from V and 11 bases from J, the gap between germline ends came to 21 bases. Healthy Caucasians, and only they, were the donors. Regarding the study as a whole: Models came in too low on out-of-frame TCR alpha sharing in monozygotic twins.

MiXCR was run by TCRdb on the 5' RACE reads, yielding one entry per CDR3 protein. The data contain about 520,000 distinct CDR3 sequences, around 20% of them singletons. These data also formed part of another study, on T cells expressing NK-cell markers. This second study says: 1.0-7.0% of CD8+ T cells in over five donors belonged to dominant NKG2C+ clonotypes.

The sequence came from a woman under 30 in good health. Input material: CD4+ T cells sorted from blood. V usage is TRBV20-1 and J usage is TRBJ2-3; D possibly uses TRBD1 or TRBD2 (7 bases each). CDR3 in DNA: TGCAGTGCGACAGGGCTAGCGGTCCCCTGGCAGTATTTT. Amino acid sequence: CSATGLAVPWQYF.